These 22 T cell receptor beta chains originate from one sample sequenced in a study of CD8 T cells in ankylosing spondylitis. Each CDR3 protein gets one entry after TCRdb re-called the 5' RACE reads with MiXCR. The data contain some 200,000 distinct CDR3 sequences, about 26% of them singletons. The specimen was blood, either unsorted or a sorted T cell fraction (not recorded which). The receptor source for this set is a male donor with ankylosing spondylitis or in good health (not recorded which).

This clonotype was detected only a few times. V and J are TRBV20-1 and TRBJ1-5; 11 bases match TRBD1. The V gene end was trimmed by 0 bases and the J gene end by 4 bases; junction bases not matched to a gene: 5. The CDR3 consists of 16 residues. Germline-derived CDR1 and CDR2 are DFQATT and SNEGSKA (reference sequence). The CDR3 spells CSARDPGQGANQPQHF. The CDR3 DNA follows: TGCAGTGCTAGAGATCCCGGACAGGGGGCGAATCAGCCCCAGCATTTT.

The chain combines TRBV7-2 with TRBJ2-5; D is possibly TRBD1 (6 bases). The germline V gene encodes CDR1 SGHTA and CDR2 FQGNSA. The CDR3 loop spans 13 amino acids. Trimming removed 5 bases from V and 5 bases from J, with 12 bases in between. The CDR3 sequence: CASSPTGSETQYF. The CDR3 nucleotides read TGTGCCAGCAGCCCTACAGGGAGCGAGACCCAGTACTTC.

J is TRBJ2-1 and V is TRBV5-4, with D perhaps matching TRBD1 (6 bases). Trimming pared 2 bases from V and 6 bases from J, leaving 15 bases between. The CDR3 length is 15 residues. CDR1 is SGHNT and CDR2 is YYREEE in the germline V gene (reference sequence). CDR3 loop: CASSLTGLGANEQFF. CDR3 DNA: TGTGCCAGCAGCTTAACAGGTTTGGGGGCCAATGAGCAGTTCTTC.

This clonotype was counted a few times. The V and J genes are TRBV4-3 and TRBJ2-7; D is uncertain. V shed 0 bases and J shed 2 bases, with 11 bases lying between them. Germline V gene sequence: CDR1 LGHNA, CDR2 YSLEER. The CDR3 contains 15 residues. The CDR3 spells CASSQESEAPYEQYF. The CDR3, as DNA: TGCGCCAGCAGCCAAGAAAGTGAGGCCCCCTACGAGCAGTACTTC.

In its sample, this clonotype was seen many times. J is TRBJ2-1 and V is TRBV9; a weak D match, TRBD2 (6 bases). V shed 0 bases and J shed 0 bases, with 7 bases lying between them. CDR1 and CDR2 from the germline V gene are SGDLS and YYNGEE. This CDR3 has 15 residues. CDR3 nucleotides: TGTGCCAGCAGCGTAGTAGCGGACTCCTACAATGAGCAGTTCTTC. It is translated as CASSVVADSYNEQFF.

J is TRBJ2-2 and V is TRBV20-1; 16 positions match TRBD2. The length of the CDR3 is 17 residues. Germline V gives CDR1 DFQATT, CDR2 SNEGSKA (reference sequence). V lost 5 bases, J lost 5 bases, and 8 bases stayed unmatched. CDR3 DNA: TGCAGTGCTGAGGGACTAGCGGGAGGGCCCAGGACCGGGGAGCTGTTTTTT. This sequence encodes CSAEGLAGGPRTGELFF.

The genes are TRBV20-1 and TRBJ1-1; tentative D call: TRBD1 (5 bases). V gave up 5 bases and J gave up 1 base, with 11 bases separating them. From germline, CDR1 is DFQATT and CDR2 SNEGSKA (reference sequence). The CDR3 runs 13 residues. The CDR3 bases are TGCAGTGCTGAAGGACACAAGAACACTGAAGCTTTCTTT. This encodes CSAEGHKNTEAFF.

The table lists this clonotype with many counts. The chain has TRBV5-1 and TRBJ2-2, with D perhaps matching TRBD1 or TRBD2 (5 bases each). Looked up from germline, CDR1 is SGHRS and CDR2 is YFSETQ. CDR3 length equals 14 residues. Trimming cost V 3 bases and J 2 bases, with 8 bases left between them. The CDR3 nucleotides read TGCGCCAGCAGCTGGGACGGCAACACCGGGGAGCTGTTTTTT. Its protein product is CASSWDGNTGELFF.

The J gene is TRBJ2-7, the V gene TRBV20-1; 16 nucleotides match TRBD2. The CDR3 length is 14 residues. Germline lookup yields CDR1 DFQATT and CDR2 SNEGSKA (reference sequence). Trimming removed 6 bases from V and 5 bases from J; junction bases left unmatched: 4. The chain's CDR3 is CSAGGTSGRDEQYF. The DNA for the CDR3 is TGCAGTGCCGGGGGGACTAGCGGGAGGGACGAGCAGTACTTC.

The chain has TRBV20-1 and TRBJ2-1; 9 nucleotides line up with TRBD2. Germline V lookup: CDR1 DFQATT, CDR2 SNEGSKA (reference sequence). With 0 bases clipped from V and 9 bases from J, the junction kept 6 bases outside the gene matches. The CDR3 is 14 amino acids. CDR3 coding DNA: TGCAGTGCTAGAGATCCTAGCGGGATGGGTGAGCAGTTCTTC. As protein: CSARDPSGMGEQFF.

This clonotype has a count of ten or more. CDR3 in DNA: TGTGCCACCAGCAGTTCGGACAGAGATCAGCCCCAGCATTTT. Amino acids: CATSSSDRDQPQHF. V and J are TRBV15 and TRBJ1-5; TRBD1 might be the D (6 bases). V was cut by 3 bases and J by 5 bases, with 11 bases left in between. The CDR3 sequence is 14 residues long. Germline CDR1 and CDR2: LNHNV and YYDKDF (reference sequence).

The chain has TRBV20-1 and TRBJ2-7; TRBD2 matches 8 bases. The CDR3 is made up of 14 amino acids. CDR1 is DFQATT and CDR2 is SNEGSKA in the germline V gene (reference sequence). Trimming took 1 base from V and 1 from J; bases not matched to a gene: 3. CDR3 amino acids: CSARGVAGSYEQYF. CDR3 DNA: TGCAGTGCTAGAGGGGTAGCGGGGTCCTACGAGCAGTACTTC.

The chain recombines TRBV29-1 with TRBJ2-5; 7 bases agree with TRBD2. Trimming took 2 bases from V and 6 from J; bases not matched to a gene: 9. Per the germline V gene, CDR1 is SQVTM and CDR2 is ANQGSEA. The CDR3 has 14 amino acids. CDR3 nucleotide sequence: TGCAGCGTTGAACTCGGACTAGTACAACAGACCCAGTACTTC. The encoded protein is CSVELGLVQQTQYF.

The CDR3 sequence: CASSQDQETQYF. In DNA, the CDR3 is TGTGCCAGCAGCCAAGATCAAGAGACCCAGTACTTC. The chain couples TRBV14 to TRBJ2-5, with D unclear. V dropped 0 bases and J dropped 2 bases, with 1 base sitting between them. Germline V gene sequence: CDR1 SGHDN, CDR2 FVKESK. CDR3 length: 12 residues.

This chain uses TRBV12-3 or TRBV12-4 with TRBJ1-2; no definite D call. CDR3 length equals 16 residues. Trimming removed 3 bases at V and 0 bases at J, with 14 bases between. The CDR3 protein is CASSLGNLVANYGYTF. In DNA, the CDR3 is TGTGCCAGCAGTTTGGGAAATCTTGTGGCTAACTATGGCTACACCTTC.

The chain is built from TRBV19 and TRBJ2-2, with 7 nucleotides matching TRBD2. Germline V gene sequence: CDR1 LNHDA, CDR2 SQIVND (reference sequence). CDR3 length equals 15 residues. Unmatched junction bases numbered 6, after V lost 6 bases and J lost 2 bases. CDR3 coding DNA: TGTGCCAGTAGGGCCGGGACTAAAAACACCGGGGAGCTGTTTTTT. Translation gives CASRAGTKNTGELFF.

Comments on this clonotype: This may arise from a read error, as a much more abundant clone is one base away. V and J are TRBV4-2 and TRBJ2-4; TRBD2 aligns across 9 bases. Looked up from germline, CDR1 is LGHNA and CDR2 is YNFKEQ. The CDR3 contains 15 residues. CDR3 protein: CASSQTGLAKTIQYF. DNA of the CDR3: TGTGCCAGCAGCCAAACGGGACTAGCCAAAACCATTCAGTACTTC.

The sample holds many counts of this clonotype. The chain carries TRBV20-1 and TRBJ2-1, with D unclear. Trimming left V 6 bases short and J 15 bases short, with 18 bases between. The CDR3 has 11 amino acids. Per germline, CDR1 DFQATT and CDR2 SNEGSKA (reference sequence). The DNA of the CDR3 is TGCAGTGCCGCTGGGGTGGGCCAGTGGTTCTTC. Translated: CSAAGVGQWFF.

This clonotype appeared many times. The rearrangement joins TRBV27 to TRBJ1-4, with TRBD1 matching over 10 bases. Germline V gene sequence: CDR1 MNHEY, CDR2 SMNVEV (reference sequence). This CDR3 region has 18 residues. V trimming: 5 bases; J trimming: 0 bases; junction bases outside the gene matches: 9. CDR3 loop: CASSADRGGHATNEKLFF. The DNA for the CDR3 is TGTGCCAGCAGTGCGGACAGGGGGGGACACGCAACTAATGAAAAACTGTTTTTT.

This clonotype was observed many times. The J gene is TRBJ2-3, the V gene TRBV4-3, with a weak D call TRBD2 (6 bases). CDR1 and CDR2 from the germline V gene are LGHNA and YSLEER. The CDR3 totals 13 residues. With 2 bases removed from V and 7 bases from J, the gap between germline ends came to 10 bases. The CDR3 sequence: CASSQWGEHTQYF. In DNA, the CDR3 is TGCGCCAGCAGCCAATGGGGGGAGCATACGCAGTATTTT.

In this sample, this clonotype turned up many times. This chain joins TRBV12-3 or TRBV12-4 and TRBJ2-5, with D tentatively TRBD1 or TRBD2 (5 bases each). This CDR3 is built from 13 residues. Trimming stripped 5 bases from V and 2 bases from J, with 9 bases between. The CDR3 protein is CASSRGRQETQYF. The CDR3 DNA reads as TGTGCCAGCAGTCGGGGCCGTCAAGAGACCCAGTACTTC.

V usage is TRBV7-2 and J usage is TRBJ1-2, with D possibly being TRBD1 (5 bases). There are 13 residues in the CDR3. Per germline, CDR1 SGHTA and CDR2 FQGNSA. Deletions cut 5 bases from V and 5 bases from J, with 12 bases between. The chain's CDR3 is CASSEGRQYGYTF. DNA for the CDR3: TGTGCCAGCAGCGAGGGACGGCAATATGGCTACACCTTC.